Below are 17 T cell receptor beta chains sequenced from a single sample in a study of T cell responses to AZD1222 COVID-19 vaccine. Using immunoSEQ multiplex PCR, the repertoire was profiled, and TCRdb retains in-frame clones only, with some absent. The sample holds about 120,000 clones, over 75% seen once. This material consisted of peripheral blood, taken on day 0 of AZD1222 vaccination. The receptors derive from an adult in good health.

The chain joins TRBV28 to TRBJ2-7; D tentatively fits TRBD1 or TRBD2 (5 bases each). Between the trimmed V and J ends, which lost 2 bases and 5 bases, there was a span of 13 bases. The CDR3 is 14 amino acids. CDR1 MDHEN and CDR2 SYDVKM come from the germline V gene. The CDR3 reads CASSLPGTRDEQYF. CDR3 bases: TGTGCCAGCAGTTTACCGGGGACCCGGGACGAGCAGTACTTC. The full variable domain, rest sourced from reference TRBV28 and TRBJ2-7, is DVKVTQSSRYLVKRTGEKVFLECVQDMDHENMFWYRQDPGLGLRLIYFSYDVKMKEKGDIPEGYSVSREKKERFSLILESASTNQTSMYLCASSLPGTRDEQYFGPGTRLTVT.

This sequence joins TRBV19 and TRBJ1-6; 10 bases agree with TRBD1. Trimming took 3 bases from V and 8 from J; bases not matched to a gene: 22. Per the germline V gene, CDR1 is LNHDA and CDR2 is SQIVND (reference sequence). The CDR3 has 21 residues. CDR3 coding DNA: TGTGCCAGTAGTATCCTGCCCTCCGGGACAGGGGTTATGAGGGTAGATTCACCCCTCCACTTT. Protein: CASSILPSGTGVMRVDSPLHF.

V usage is TRBV11-3 and J usage is TRBJ2-2; TRBD1 agrees at 7 bases. Germline V lookup: CDR1 SGHNT, CDR2 YENEEA. The CDR3 totals 15 residues. With 3 bases clipped from V and 4 bases from J, the junction kept 5 bases outside the gene matches. The CDR3 loop reads CASSLVKGATGELFF. In DNA, the CDR3 is TGTGCCAGCAGCTTGGTCAAGGGGGCCACCGGGGAGCTGTTTTTT.

This chain connects TRBV19 to TRBJ1-1, with unresolved D. From germline, CDR1 is LNHDA and CDR2 SQIVND (reference sequence). The CDR3 covers 15 residues. Trimming removed 5 bases at V and 0 bases at J, with 13 bases between. CDR3 in amino acids: CASSRFGDMNTEAFF. DNA of the CDR3: TGTGCCAGTAGTCGTTTTGGGGATATGAACACTGAAGCTTTCTTT.

The rearrangement links TRBV7-3 to TRBJ2-1; no clear D. The V and J ends lost 5 bases and 0 bases respectively, with 11 bases between them. Germline CDR1 and CDR2: SGHTA and FQGTGA. The CDR3 sequence is 15 residues long. This CDR3 reads CASSALGSSYNEQFF. As DNA, the CDR3 is TGTGCCAGCAGCGCACTGGGCAGCTCCTACAATGAGCAGTTCTTC.

The chain employs TRBV6-5 and TRBJ1-6; 7 positions match TRBD1. The J segment lost 8 bases and the V segment lost 9 bases, leaving 7 bases of the junction unmatched. This CDR3 is built from 13 residues. Germline V gives CDR1 MNHEY, CDR2 SVGAGI. CDR3 in amino acids: CASKTGRDSPLHF. CDR3 DNA: TGTGCCAGTAAGACAGGGCGGGATTCACCCCTCCACTTT.

This chain's CDR3 is CASSPGEVSKNIQYF. Here the CDR3 DNA reads TGTGCCAGCTCACCGGGGGAAGTTTCCAAAAACATTCAGTACTTC. The rearrangement uses TRBV18 and TRBJ2-4; either TRBD1 or TRBD2 may supply D (5 bases each). V was shortened by 3 bases and J by 2 bases, with 11 bases between the two germline ends. Looked up from germline, CDR1 is KGHSH and CDR2 is LQKENI. CDR3 length: 15 residues.

This clone was found once. V usage is TRBV7-2 and J usage is TRBJ2-4; D is perhaps TRBD2 (5 bases). Germline V CDR1 and CDR2: SGHTA, FQGNSA. CDR3 length: 14 residues. Trimming cost V 5 bases and J 8 bases, with 16 bases left between them. DNA for the CDR3: TGTGCCAGCAGCCCCGAGTCGTCCGGGGACATTCAGTACTTC. The encoded protein is CASSPESSGDIQYF. Based on the CDR3 plus reference TRBV7-2 and TRBJ2-4, the full variable domain is GAGVSQSPSNKVTEKGKDVELRCDPISGHTALYWYRQSLGQGLEFLIYFQGNSAPDKSGLPSDRFSAERTGGSVSTLTIQRTQQEDSAVYLCASSPESSGDIQYFGAGTRLSVL.

This sequence joins TRBV6-6 and TRBJ1-5; 12 bases align to TRBD1. The V gene's germline CDR1 is MNHNY and CDR2 SVGAGI (reference sequence). The V segment lost 6 bases and the J segment 7 bases; nucleotides outside the gene matches: 22. This CDR3 comprises 20 residues. CDR3 bases: TGTGCCAGCAGCTCAAACCGGGACAGGGGGCATAGTCGGTTCGGCCAGCCCCAGCATTTT. It is translated as CASSSNRDRGHSRFGQPQHF.

This chain uses TRBV7-8 with TRBJ2-3; 9 bases align to TRBD1. J was trimmed by 5 bases and V by 6 bases; bases with no gene match: 6. Looked up from germline, CDR1 is SGHVS and CDR2 is FQNEAQ. The CDR3 is 14 residues long. The CDR3 region is CASRLGQGGDTQYF. CDR3 bases: TGTGCCAGCAGGTTGGGACAGGGAGGAGATACGCAGTATTTT.

The genes are TRBV28 and TRBJ1-5; 7 positions agree with TRBD1. V dropped 6 bases and J dropped 3; count of bases not matched to a gene: 11. This CDR3 contains 16 residues. CDR1 MDHEN and CDR2 SYDVKM come from the germline V gene. This CDR3 is CASSTQTGSANQPQHF. DNA for the CDR3: TGTGCCAGCAGCACCCAGACAGGGAGTGCCAATCAGCCCCAGCATTTT.

Here the CDR3 DNA reads TGTGCCAGTAGTATGGAGGCGTCTAGCTCCTACAATGAGCAGTTCTTC. Amino acid sequence: CASSMEASSSYNEQFF. The chain carries TRBV19 and TRBJ2-1; D is perhaps TRBD2 (5 bases). Germline-derived CDR1 and CDR2 are LNHDA and SQIVND (reference sequence). The CDR3 is 16 residues long. The V gene lost 3 bases and the J gene lost 0 bases, with 12 bases spanning the gap.

The chain combines TRBV5-1 with TRBJ2-3; TRBD2 is a possible D gene (6 bases). V dropped 4 bases and J dropped 0 bases, with 18 bases sitting between them. This CDR3 contains 17 residues. Germline V gene data show CDR1 as SGHRS and CDR2 as YFSETQ. As DNA, the CDR3 is TGCGCCAGCAGCCCAACGGGACTGCGCCCTAGCACAGATACGCAGTATTTT. This translates into CASSPTGLRPSTDTQYF.

J is TRBJ2-7 and V is TRBV7-9, with D unclear. CDR1 SEHNR and CDR2 FQNEAQ come from the germline V gene (reference sequence). This CDR3 has 14 amino acids. Deletions cut 5 bases from V and 3 bases from J, with 14 bases between. The CDR3 sequence is CASSPNGSHYEQYF. In DNA, the CDR3 is TGTGCCAGCAGCCCGAACGGCAGCCACTACGAGCAGTACTTC.

J is TRBJ1-1 and V is TRBV28; 8 bases fit TRBD1. The germline V gene has CDR1 MDHEN and CDR2 SYDVKM. The J segment lost 7 bases and the V segment lost 8 bases, leaving 15 bases of the junction unmatched. The CDR3 is 15 residues long. The DNA of the CDR3 is TGTGCCAGCGGCCTCAAGCAGGGGGCGCGGGATGAAGCTTTCTTT. Translated, it gives CASGLKQGARDEAFF.

This clone was seen once. The chain has TRBV18 and TRBJ2-7, with D unclear. Trimming left V 2 bases short and J 4 bases short, with 12 bases between. CDR1 is KGHSH, CDR2 LQKENI, per germline. The CDR3 length is 14 residues. This CDR3 reads CASSPNTLGYEQYF. The DNA for the CDR3 is TGTGCCAGCTCACCAAATACTCTGGGGTACGAGCAGTACTTC.

The chain combines TRBV7-8 with TRBJ1-5; 8 bases align to TRBD1. Germline lookup yields CDR1 SGHVS and CDR2 FQNEAQ. This CDR3 region has 15 residues. V trimming: 6 bases; J trimming: 4 bases; junction bases outside the gene matches: 8. The CDR3 nucleotides read TGTGCCAGCAGACCCGACAGGGGCTCTAATCAGCCCCAGCATTTT. Its protein is CASRPDRGSNQPQHF.